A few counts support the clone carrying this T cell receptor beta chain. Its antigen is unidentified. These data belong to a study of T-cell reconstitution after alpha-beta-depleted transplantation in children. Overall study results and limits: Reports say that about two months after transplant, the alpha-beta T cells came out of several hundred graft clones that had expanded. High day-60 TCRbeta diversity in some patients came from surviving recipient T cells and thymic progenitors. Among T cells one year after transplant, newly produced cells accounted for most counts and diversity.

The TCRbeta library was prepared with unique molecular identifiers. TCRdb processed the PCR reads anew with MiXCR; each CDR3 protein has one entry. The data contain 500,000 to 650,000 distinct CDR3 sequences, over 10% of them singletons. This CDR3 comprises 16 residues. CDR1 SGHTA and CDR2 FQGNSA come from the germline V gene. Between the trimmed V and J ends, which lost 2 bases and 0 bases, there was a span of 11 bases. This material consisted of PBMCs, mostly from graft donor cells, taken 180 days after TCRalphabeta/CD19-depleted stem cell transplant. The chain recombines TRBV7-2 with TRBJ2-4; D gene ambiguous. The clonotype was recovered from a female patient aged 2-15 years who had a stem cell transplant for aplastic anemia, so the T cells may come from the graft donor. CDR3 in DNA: TGTGCCAGCAGCTTACCGGGTTCTCTAGCCAAAAACATTCAGTACTTC. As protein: CASSLPGSLAKNIQYF.